This is a list of T cell receptor beta chains from one sample in a study of patients and donors after allogeneic stem cell transplantation. One entry per CDR3 protein results from TCRdb running MiXCR on the RT-PCR reads. The sample yields 920,000 or so distinct CDR3 sequences, about a sixth seen once. The sequencing sample was made of blood, either unsorted or a sorted T cell fraction (not recorded which). The receptor source for this set is a human donor who was either an allogeneic HSCT recipient or a stem cell or donor lymphocyte infusion donor (not recorded which). It is not recorded whose cells these are; they may come from a transplant donor. Both conserved end residues are part of each CDR3. The D gene is left open where the match is weak. Some rows mark clone size as missing; the rest say once, few, many or name a class of expanded clone.

TRBV20-1,few,TRBJ1-4,-,TGCAGTGCCCCGGCCGGTGAAAAACTGTTTTTT,CSAPAGEKLFF
TRBV4-3,many,TRBJ2-7,-,TGCGCCAGCAGCCCCTCTAGGGGTGGCCTCTACGAGCAGTACTTC,CASSPSRGGLYEQYF
TRBV7-2,-,TRBJ1-4,-,TGTGCCAGCAGCTTCGGGACCAGGGGTAATGAAAAACTGTTTTTT,CASSFGTRGNEKLFF
TRBV20-1,-,TRBJ1-2,-,TGCAGTGCTAGACAGATAAAAGCTAACTATGGCTACACCTTC,CSARQIKANYGYTF
TRBV4-1,few,TRBJ2-1,-,TGCGCCAGCAGCCAATTCTATCGCGGAGCCTACAATGAGCAGTTCTTC,CASSQFYRGAYNEQFF
TRBV5-1,-,TRBJ2-1,-,TGCGCCAGCAGCTCGGTTCCAGACTATCTCAATGAGCAGTTCTTC,CASSSVPDYLNEQFF
TRBV20-1,few,TRBJ1-6,TRBD1,TGCAGTGCTAGCTTTGACAGGGCGGATAATTCACCCCTCCACTTT,CSASFDRADNSPLHF
TRBV19,few,TRBJ1-5,TRBD1,TGTGCCAGTAGTATACAACAGGGGGATGAACAGCCCCAGCATTTT,CASSIQQGDEQPQHF
TRBV20-1,-,TRBJ1-1,-,TGCAGTGCTAGAGAACCGGACAACACCAGAAAAAACACTGAAGCTTTCTTT,CSAREPDNTRKNTEAFF
TRBV7-2,-,TRBJ1-2,-,TGTGCCAGCAGCTTCAGGGTGGGCTTTGGCTACACCTTC,CASSFRVGFGYTF
TRBV9,-,TRBJ1-2,-,TGTGCCAGCAGCGTAGAAGGAACAGATGGCTACACCTTC,CASSVEGTDGYTF
TRBV14,-,TRBJ2-1,-,TGTGCCAGCAGCCGACCACTGGATGAGCAGTTCTTC,CASSRPLDEQFF
TRBV7-3,-,TRBJ2-1,TRBD2,TGTGCCAGCAGCCAGACAGCGGGGGAGGGCTACAATGAGCAGTTCTTC,CASSQTAGEGYNEQFF
TRBV27,-,TRBJ2-1,TRBD2,TGTGCCAGCAGTCTCCCAGCGGGAGCTGAGTTCTTC,CASSLPAGAEFF
TRBV6-2/TRBV6-3,few,TRBJ1-2,-,TGTGCCAGCAGTTACCTCCCCAGGGTTGGTAGTGGCTACACCTTC,CASSYLPRVGSGYTF
TRBV9,-,TRBJ2-5,TRBD1,TGTGCCAGCAGCTCCGAGTTACAAAGACAGGGGATGAAAGAGACCCAGTACTTC,CASSSELQRQGMKETQYF
TRBV10-3,many,TRBJ2-7,-,TGTGCCATCAGTGAGTCGGTTACGGGACGGTCCTACGAGCAGTACTTC,CAISESVTGRSYEQYF
TRBV4-3,few,TRBJ1-2,-,TGCGCCAGCAGCCAACAGGCGGCTACCGGCGGCTACACCTTC,CASSQQAATGGYTF
TRBV18,few,TRBJ2-1,-,TGTGCCAGCTCACCTATCTCAGCGGGCAATGAGCAGTTCTTC,CASSPISAGNEQFF
TRBV7-9,-,TRBJ1-1,TRBD1,TGTGCCATAAAAGGGGGCCCTGGCGACTCGAACACTGAAGCTTTCTTT,CAIKGGPGDSNTEAFF
TRBV6-6,few,TRBJ2-7,-,TGTGCCAGCAGTTACTGGCAGACCTACGAGCAGTACTTC,CASSYWQTYEQYF
TRBV20-1,-,TRBJ2-3,TRBD2,TGCAGTGCTAGTCCCTCAGGGGTAGCGGGAAATCGAGATACGCAGTATTTT,CSASPSGVAGNRDTQYF
TRBV5-1,-,TRBJ2-2,-,TGCGCCAGCAGCTTGTTTTGGCGGCTCGACTCCGGGGAGCTGTTTTTT,CASSLFWRLDSGELFF
TRBV6-6,-,TRBJ1-1,-,TGTGCCAGCATGCGGGGGGTGAACACTGAAGCTTTCTTT,CASMRGVNTEAFF
TRBV20-1,few,TRBJ2-1,-,TGCAGTGCTAGTGGGTGGGCGGAGCAGTTCTTC,CSASGWAEQFF
TRBV13,few,TRBJ1-1,-,TGTGCCAGCAGCTTGGAGGACATGGCTTTCTTT,CASSLEDMAFF
TRBV20-1,-,TRBJ1-1,TRBD1,TGCAGTGCTAGTACAGGGGTAAACACTGAAGCTTTCTTT,CSASTGVNTEAFF
TRBV4-3,-,TRBJ2-1,-,TGCGCCAGCAGCCAAGAAGGCAGGACCGGTAATGAGCAGTTCTTC,CASSQEGRTGNEQFF
TRBV15,-,TRBJ2-2,-,-,CATSNFGPDSRNTGELFF
TRBV6-1,-,TRBJ2-3,TRBD1,TGTGCCAGCAGTGAAGCGTGGCCCAGGGGGACGCATACGCAGTATTTT,CASSEAWPRGTHTQYF
TRBV7-9,-,TRBJ1-1,-,TGTGCCAGCAGCTTAGGAGAGACTGAAGCTTTCTTT,CASSLGETEAFF
TRBV4-2,-,TRBJ2-7,TRBD2,TGTGCCAGCAGCCAAGGGGGGGGTGGAAAAGACGAGCAGTACTTC,CASSQGGGGKDEQYF
TRBV5-1,-,TRBJ1-4,-,TGCGCCAGCAGCTTGGAAGGGGGAGGCGGTGAAAAACTGTTTTTT,CASSLEGGGGEKLFF
TRBV15,-,TRBJ1-1,-,TGTGCCACCAGCACCAAGAAGAACACTGAAGCTTTCTTT,CATSTKKNTEAFF
TRBV27,-,TRBJ2-2,-,TGTGCCAGCAACCTCTTAGGGGGGACACAGAACACCGGGGAGCTGTTTTTT,CASNLLGGTQNTGELFF
TRBV27,-,TRBJ2-7,TRBD1,TGTGCCAGCAGTTTGGCGCAGGGGGCCTCCGAGCAGTACTTC,CASSLAQGASEQYF
TRBV20-1,-,TRBJ1-1,-,TGCAGTGCTAGAGAGGGGGAAGTTGGGAACACTGAAGCTTTCTTT,CSAREGEVGNTEAFF
TRBV10-3,few,TRBJ1-2,-,TGTGCCATCAGTGAGTCAGGAGCAGTGTTACGCTACACCTTC,CAISESGAVLRYTF
TRBV6-5,-,TRBJ1-5,-,TGTGCCAGCAGTTACTCGGCAGGGCTTCGTGGGCAGCCCCAGCATTTT,CASSYSAGLRGQPQHF
TRBV24-1,few,TRBJ2-1,-,TGTGCCACCAGTGAGGGCGTTCTAGTTTTGAATGAGCAGTTCTTC,CATSEGVLVLNEQFF
TRBV12-3/TRBV12-4,-,TRBJ1-2,TRBD1,TGTGCCACAAGGGGACAGTTCTCTTATGGCTACACCTTC,CATRGQFSYGYTF
TRBV7-2,-,TRBJ1-2,-,TGTGCCAGCAGCTCCGACAGGCGCCGCAACTATGGCTACACCTTC,CASSSDRRRNYGYTF
TRBV7-9,-,TRBJ2-3,TRBD2,TGTGCCAGCAGCCAGACTAGCGGGGGAGGCACAGATACGCAGTATTTT,CASSQTSGGGTDTQYF
TRBV4-1,-,TRBJ2-1,TRBD1,TGCGCCAGCAGCCAAGCACAGGGGGTCAGTGGAGAGCAGTTCTTC,CASSQAQGVSGEQFF
TRBV6-2/TRBV6-3,few,TRBJ2-7,TRBD1,TGTGCCAGCAGCAAGACAGGGGGTGGTTACGAGCAGTACTTC,CASSKTGGGYEQYF
TRBV27,few,TRBJ1-2,-,TGTGCCAGCAGCCCCGGGACAAAGGCCCTCTATGGCTACACCTTC,CASSPGTKALYGYTF
TRBV27,-,TRBJ2-3,-,TGTGCCTGCAGTTTATCGGGCCCAGATACGCAGTATTTT,CACSLSGPDTQYF
TRBV5-6,-,TRBJ1-4,-,TGTGCCAGCAGCTTGGCCCTGGTCCAAACTAATGAAAAACTGTTTTTT,CASSLALVQTNEKLFF
TRBV7-2,-,TRBJ2-7,-,TGTGCCAGCAGCTTGTACTTCGGGGGCTACGAGCAGTACTTC,CASSLYFGGYEQYF
TRBV6-1,many,TRBJ1-1,TRBD1,TGTGCCAGCAGTCCCGATTTCACAGGGGGCGCTCCCTTT,CASSPDFTGGAPF
TRBV4-2,few,TRBJ2-3,TRBD2,TGTGCCAGCAGCCAAGCGGGGGGGATAAAAGGCACAGATACGCAGTATTTT,CASSQAGGIKGTDTQYF
TRBV29-1,few,TRBJ2-1,TRBD2,TGCAGCGTCCCTAGCGGGGCATACAATGAGCAGTTCTTC,CSVPSGAYNEQFF
TRBV5-6,-,TRBJ1-1,-,TGTGCCAGCAGCATTGAAGGAAGAGTCACTGAAGCTTTCTTT,CASSIEGRVTEAFF
TRBV12-3/TRBV12-4,-,TRBJ2-3,-,TGTGCCAGCAGGAGGGGACTCACCTTTATCAGCAGCACAGATACGCAGTATTTT,CASRRGLTFISSTDTQYF
TRBV9,-,TRBJ2-1,TRBD1,TGTGCCAGCAGCGTCGGGACAGAGTACAATGAGCAGTTCTTC,CASSVGTEYNEQFF